One and the same sample provided the 6 T cell receptor beta chains below, sequenced in a study of blood T cell repertoires in COVID-19. Sequencing used immunoSEQ multiplex PCR; TCRdb keeps in-frame clones, though not all of them. Among about 120,000 clones listed, roughly 76% were seen once. Material: peripheral blood. These receptors came from a human donor in a cohort sampled during active COVID-19.

The V call is TRBV12-3 or TRBV12-4, the J call TRBJ2-7, with D unclear. The CDR3 has 13 residues. V lost 2 bases and J 5 bases, leaving 10 bases between the germline ends. The CDR3 loop is CASSLRSGDEQYF. CDR3 bases: TGTGCCAGCAGTTTAAGGTCCGGAGACGAGCAGTACTTC.

The rearrangement links TRBV10-3 to TRBJ1-1; TRBD1 aligns across 9 bases. Trimming at V came to 10 bases and at J to 1 base, leaving 7 bases not matched to a gene. CDR3 length: 14 residues. The germline V gene has CDR1 ENHRY and CDR2 SYGVKD. The CDR3 nucleotides read TGTGCCAGCCAGACAGGGGGTCCGAACACTGAAGCTTTCTTT. This codes for CASQTGGPNTEAFF.

The DNA for the CDR3 is TGTGCCAGCAGCCCCCGGGGGGGCGGGGTCGGGGAGCTGTTTTTT. Translated, it gives CASSPRGGGVGELFF. The chain links TRBV7-3 to TRBJ2-2, with 8 bases matching TRBD2. CDR1 and CDR2 from the germline V gene are SGHTA and FQGTGA. The V and J ends lost 5 bases and 7 bases, in that order; junction bases with no gene match: 9. This CDR3 comprises 15 residues.

The V and J genes are TRBV11-2 and TRBJ1-5; D uncertain. The V gene's germline CDR1 is SGHAT and CDR2 FQNNGV. The CDR3 has 14 amino acids. The V and J ends lost 3 bases and 1 base respectively, with 7 bases between them. The CDR3 spells CASSFDGSNQPQHF. For the CDR3, the DNA is TGTGCCAGCAGCTTTGACGGGAGCAATCAGCCCCAGCATTTT. Full variable domain (outside the CDR3, taken from reference TRBV11-2 and TRBJ1-5): EAGVAQSPRYKIIEKRQSVAFWCNPISGHATLYWYQQILGQGPKLLIQFQNNGVVDDSQLPKDRFSAERLKGVDSTLKIQPAKLEDSAVYLCASSFDGSNQPQHFGDGTRLSIL.

This clone has just a few counts. The CDR3 protein is CASSLNLAGFSGANVLTF. The CDR3 nucleotides are TGTGCCAGCAGTTTGAATCTAGCGGGATTCTCTGGGGCCAACGTCCTGACTTTC. V and J are TRBV28 and TRBJ2-6; 9 bases align to TRBD2. Germline V gene data show CDR1 as MDHEN and CDR2 as SYDVKM. This CDR3 spans 18 amino acids. Trimming cost V 3 bases and J 0 bases; bases outside gene matches: 6. The whole variable domain, filled in from reference TRBV28 and TRBJ2-6, reads DVKVTQSSRYLVKRTGEKVFLECVQDMDHENMFWYRQDPGLGLRLIYFSYDVKMKEKGDIPEGYSVSREKKERFSLILESASTNQTSMYLCASSLNLAGFSGANVLTFGAGSRLTVL.

The V call is TRBV28, the J call TRBJ2-5; 8 bases line up with TRBD2. The V gene's germline CDR1 is MDHEN and CDR2 SYDVKM. This CDR3 has 13 residues. Unmatched junction bases numbered 7, after V lost 6 bases and J lost 7 bases. CDR3 in DNA: TGTGCCAGCAGAAGTAGCGGGGCGCGGACCCAGTACTTC. It translates to CASRSSGARTQYF.